The T cell receptor beta chain described here comes from a study of blood T cell repertoires in COVID-19. Study-level background: There were acute and convalescent COVID-19 samples, and they came from the United States, Italy and Spain.

Original methodology: Amplification from reference gene primers served as the basis for estimated nucleated cell counts. Method: immunoSEQ multiplex PCR; TCRdb's copy keeps in-frame clones and lacks some. The V and J calls and the clone size are those of that table, but D and trimming were determined from the DNA. The sample has some 300,000 clones; around 86% are singletons. Self-reported history from a screening survey and questionnaire set each donor's cohort. Germline V CDR1 and CDR2: SGHVS, FQNEAQ. Trimming removed 2 bases from V and 9 bases from J, with 20 bases in between. The CDR3 runs 16 residues.

This receptor was identified in a young man who had recovered from COVID-19. The chain has TRBV7-8 and TRBJ2-1; TRBD2 might be the D (6 bases). Sequenced input: PBMCs or T cells enriched from blood (not recorded which). For the CDR3, the DNA is TGTGCCAGCAGCTTACCCTCGCGGTCCGACGGGAGTGAGCAGTTCTTC. It codes for CASSLPSRSDGSEQFF.